Below, 29 T cell receptor beta chains from the same sample are listed, as sequenced in a study of cytomegalovirus exposure and HLA in healthy donors. PCR involved 60 Vbeta and 13 Jbeta primers. TCRdb's copy holds only in-frame clones and misses some; the assay was immunoSEQ multiplex PCR. The sample contains approximately 100,000 clones, approximately 77% of which appear only once. The specimen sequenced was PBMCs. The receptors come from a male donor in good health and CMV-seropositive.

J is TRBJ1-5 and V is TRBV7-2; D not certain. The CDR3 has 17 amino acids. V lost 2 bases, J lost 4 bases, and 18 bases lay in between. The germline gives CDR1 SGHTA, CDR2 FQGNSA. CDR3 coding DNA: TGTGCCAGCAGCTTAACTTCAATCCCGCGTCGGAATCAGCCCCAGCATTTT. The encoded protein is CASSLTSIPRRNQPQHF. Full variable domain (missing parts from reference TRBV7-2 and TRBJ1-5): GAGVSQSPSNKVTEKGKDVELRCDPISGHTALYWYRQSLGQGLEFLIYFQGNSAPDKSGLPSDRFSAERTGGSVSTLTIQRTQQEDSAVYLCASSLTSIPRRNQPQHFGDGTRLSIL.

The chain joins TRBV7-6 to TRBJ1-2, with D possibly being TRBD1 (6 bases). The germline V gene encodes CDR1 SGHVS and CDR2 FNYEAQ. There are 15 residues in the CDR3. The ends were cut back, 5 bases at V and 3 bases at J, with 16 bases in the middle. In DNA form, the CDR3 reads TGTGCCAGCAGCCCCACAGGGTTGAGGGACTATGGCTACACCTTC. Translating gives CASSPTGLRDYGYTF.

The chain couples TRBV6-1 to TRBJ1-2, with D possibly TRBD1 on 6 matching bases. V lost 2 bases and J lost 7, with 14 bases in between. CDR1 is MNHNS, CDR2 SASEGT, per germline. CDR3 length equals 14 residues. CDR3 protein: CASSEQGSIGGYTF. CDR3 nucleotide sequence: TGTGCCAGCAGTGAACAGGGGTCGATTGGTGGCTACACCTTC.

The CDR3 region has the DNA TGTGCCAGCAGCCAAGGGGGTCAGAACACTGAAGCTTTCTTT. It is translated as CASSQGGQNTEAFF. The chain uses TRBV11-3 and TRBJ1-1, with D maybe TRBD1 (6 bases). Germline V gene data show CDR1 as SGHNT and CDR2 as YENEEA. The length of the CDR3 is 14 residues. Trimming shortened V by 5 bases and J by 1 base, and 11 bases separated the two germline ends.

This clone was observed a few times. This chain connects TRBV5-1 to TRBJ1-1; D call uncertain. CDR3 length: 18 residues. V lost 0 bases and J 4 bases, leaving 22 bases between the germline ends. Germline assignment: CDR1 SGHRS and CDR2 YFSETQ. The CDR3 sequence: CASSLAGPAEGRSTEAFF. CDR3 DNA: TGCGCCAGCAGCTTGGCCGGCCCCGCTGAGGGTCGTAGCACTGAAGCTTTCTTT.

The chain links TRBV30 to TRBJ2-7, with a possible D match to TRBD1 (5 bases). Trimming removed 1 base from V and 2 bases from J, with 12 bases in between. Germline CDR1 is GTSNPN and CDR2 is SVGIG (reference sequence). This CDR3 has 14 residues. This chain's CDR3 is CAWSAGHPAYEQYF. DNA for the CDR3: TGTGCCTGGAGTGCAGGACACCCAGCCTACGAGCAGTACTTC.

The chain is built from TRBV4-1 and TRBJ1-5; D may be TRBD1 (5 bases). V was clipped by 2 bases and J by 7 bases, with 18 bases between them. The CDR3 covers 16 residues. The V gene's germline CDR1 is MGHRA and CDR2 YSYEKL. CDR3: CASSQLPGLKGQPQHF. The CDR3 coding sequence is TGCGCCAGCAGCCAACTTCCGGGTTTAAAGGGGCAGCCCCAGCATTTT.

The V gene is TRBV5-6, the J gene TRBJ1-5; TRBD1 might be the D (5 bases). The CDR3 is 14 amino acids. CDR1 and CDR2 (germline): SGHDT, YYEEEE. V dropped 4 bases and J dropped 1 base, with 9 bases sitting between them. CDR3: CASSPGGSNQPQHF. The CDR3 nucleotides are TGTGCCAGCAGCCCGGGGGGAAGCAATCAGCCCCAGCATTTT.

The chain recombines TRBV4-1 with TRBJ2-3, with a weak D call TRBD2 (7 bases). Trimming removed 6 bases from V and 6 bases from J, with 22 bases in between. The CDR3 loop spans 16 amino acids. Germline V gives CDR1 MGHRA, CDR2 YSYEKL. The DNA of the CDR3 is TGCGCCAGCAGTTTTCTAAGGGGGGGCCTTGGGGATACGCAGTATTTT. This sequence encodes CASSFLRGGLGDTQYF.

The chain is built from TRBV19 and TRBJ1-1; 10 nucleotides agree with TRBD1. The CDR3 spans 16 residues. V trimming: 3 bases; J trimming: 2 bases; junction bases outside the gene matches: 6. Germline V gene lookup returns CDR1 LNHDA and CDR2 SQIVND (reference sequence). The CDR3 loop is CASSMGTGVLNTEAFF. The CDR3 DNA reads TGTGCCAGTAGTATGGGGACAGGGGTCCTCAACACTGAAGCTTTCTTT.

The rearrangement uses TRBV18 and TRBJ1-5; TRBD1 matches at 10 bases. J lost 5 bases, V lost 3 bases, and 4 bases had no gene match. The CDR3 covers 15 residues. The germline CDR1 and CDR2 sequences are KGHSH and LQKENI. Here the CDR3 reads CASSPWTGGDQPQHF. The CDR3 bases are TGTGCCAGCTCACCCTGGACAGGGGGGGATCAGCCCCAGCATTTT.

This chain connects TRBV6-6 to TRBJ2-2; D is possibly TRBD1 (6 bases). The CDR3 runs 14 residues. CDR1 is MNHNY and CDR2 is SVGAGI in the germline V gene (reference sequence). Between the trimmed V and J ends, which lost 7 bases and 6 bases, there was a span of 15 bases. The CDR3 coding sequence is TGTGCCAGCACCGGACAGAGAACAGCCGGGGAGCTGTTTTTT. Its translation is CASTGQRTAGELFF.

The gene calls are TRBV19 and TRBJ2-1; D gene unclear. Trimming shortened V by 1 base and J by 10 bases, and 14 bases separated the two germline ends. This CDR3 has 14 residues. Germline values: CDR1 LNHDA, CDR2 SQIVND (reference sequence). CDR3 DNA sequence: TGTGCCAGTAGTATAGGGGCTAACCCCTACGAGCAGTTCTTC. Translated: CASSIGANPYEQFF.

This clone was observed a few times. The chain combines TRBV2 with TRBJ1-1; TRBD1 might be the D (5 bases). CDR3 size: 14 residues. Germline V gene lookup returns CDR1 SNHLY and CDR2 FYNNEI. V was trimmed by 7 bases and J by 2 bases, leaving 14 bases between them. CDR3 DNA sequence: TGTGCCAGCATAGTGGGGGGGTCCAACACTGAAGCTTTCTTT. Its translation is CASIVGGSNTEAFF.

The chain is built from TRBV7-9 and TRBJ2-3, with a tentative D call TRBD1 (5 bases). Trimming took 5 bases from V and 11 from J, leaving 17 bases between them. Per germline, CDR1 SEHNR and CDR2 FQNEAQ (reference sequence). CDR3 length equals 13 residues. Written as DNA, the CDR3 is TGTGCCAGCAGCCGGACATCCCCCCATGGGCAGTATTTT. It encodes CASSRTSPHGQYF.

The CDR3 DNA is TGTGCCAGTCGACCGGGACAGAGCACAGATACGCAGTATTTT. It codes for CASRPGQSTDTQYF. This chain uses TRBV6-1 with TRBJ2-3, with TRBD1 identical over 7 bases. Germline CDR1 is MNHNS and CDR2 is SASEGT. The trim removed 9 bases at V and 0 bases at J, leaving 6 bases unmatched. There are 14 residues in the CDR3.

The rearrangement joins TRBV27 to TRBJ2-2, with D possibly being TRBD1 (5 bases). The CDR3 is 12 amino acids. Trimming removed 8 bases from V and 5 bases from J, with 9 bases in between. Germline V gives CDR1 MNHEY, CDR2 SMNVEV (reference sequence). CDR3 DNA sequence: TGTGCCAGCCGCAGGGCGACCGGGGAGCTGTTTTTT. Its protein product is CASRRATGELFF.

The J gene is TRBJ1-1, the V gene TRBV7-9; possibly TRBD1 for D (5 bases). The CDR3 has 15 amino acids. Germline V gene sequence: CDR1 SEHNR, CDR2 FQNEAQ (reference sequence). V lost 5 bases and J lost 1, with 14 bases in between. The CDR3 coding sequence is TGTGCCAGCAGCAACCAAGGGAGGGGGAACACTGAAGCTTTCTTT. Amino acid sequence: CASSNQGRGNTEAFF.

Here the CDR3 DNA reads TGTGCCAGCAGCGCACAGGGCTCCTATGGCTACACCTTC. This sequence encodes CASSAQGSYGYTF. The chain carries TRBV9 and TRBJ1-2, with D tentatively TRBD1 (6 bases). In germline, CDR1 is SGDLS, CDR2 YYNGEE. This CDR3 spans 13 amino acids. Between the trimmed V and J ends, which lost 3 bases and 4 bases, there was a span of 10 bases.

This chain joins TRBV2 and TRBJ1-2; maybe TRBD1 (5 bases). The CDR3 is 14 residues long. Germline lookup yields CDR1 SNHLY and CDR2 FYNNEI. Trimming shortened V by 6 bases and J by 6 bases, and 17 bases separated the two germline ends. The CDR3 nucleotides are TGTGCCAGCAGCCTACTGGGGGGTGGGCATGGCTACACCTTC. It encodes CASSLLGGGHGYTF.

V and J are TRBV18 and TRBJ2-3; 7 bases match TRBD1. CDR1 is KGHSH, CDR2 LQKENI, per germline. CDR3 length: 14 residues. The V gene end was trimmed by 4 bases and the J gene end by 1 base; junction bases not matched to a gene: 2. The CDR3 DNA is TGTGCCAGCTCACGAACAGGGGGCACAGATACGCAGTATTTT. It codes for CASSRTGGTDTQYF.

V is TRBV7-2 and J is TRBJ2-3; D may be TRBD1 (6 bases). V was trimmed by 4 bases and J by 1 base, leaving 9 bases between them. The CDR3 runs to 14 residues. Germline V gives CDR1 SGHTA, CDR2 FQGNSA. In DNA, the CDR3 is TGTGCCAGCAGCTGGACAGAGGGCACAGATACGCAGTATTTT. Its translation is CASSWTEGTDTQYF.

In this sample, this clone turned up a few times. The gene calls are TRBV5-4 and TRBJ1-2; a possible D gene is TRBD1 (5 bases). Germline lookup yields CDR1 SGHNT and CDR2 YYREEE (reference sequence). Trimming shortened V by 5 bases and J by 3 bases, and 8 bases separated the two germline ends. The CDR3 length is 12 residues. The CDR3 sequence: CASSPGYYGYTF. Written as DNA, the CDR3 is TGTGCCAGCAGTCCAGGGTACTATGGCTACACCTTC.

The gene calls are TRBV2 and TRBJ2-7, with 9 positions matching TRBD1. This CDR3 contains 15 residues. Germline V gives CDR1 SNHLY, CDR2 FYNNEI. V dropped 7 bases and J dropped 2; count of bases not matched to a gene: 9. The CDR3 loop reads CASTRSGQGPYEQYF. CDR3 DNA: TGTGCCAGCACCAGATCGGGACAGGGACCCTACGAGCAGTACTTC.

The chain couples TRBV19 to TRBJ1-6; no clear D. Germline assignment: CDR1 LNHDA and CDR2 SQIVND (reference sequence). The CDR3 has 15 residues. V was clipped by 3 bases and J by 6 bases, with 12 bases between them. This CDR3 is CASSISPAGNSPLHF. DNA for the CDR3: TGTGCCAGTAGTATCTCCCCGGCGGGTAATTCACCCCTCCACTTT.

The chain uses TRBV19 and TRBJ2-6; D not resolved. V was shortened by 5 bases and J by 0 bases, with 14 bases between the two germline ends. CDR1 and CDR2 from the germline V gene are LNHDA and SQIVND (reference sequence). CDR3 length: 17 amino acids. This CDR3 is CASSLRHLGSGANVLTF. The DNA for the CDR3 is TGTGCCAGTAGTCTCAGACATTTAGGCTCTGGGGCCAACGTCCTGACTTTC.

This clone was detected a few times. This rearrangement joins TRBV10-3 to TRBJ2-7; TRBD1 is a possible D gene (6 bases). V dropped 2 bases and J dropped 6 bases, with 8 bases sitting between them. The CDR3 is 12 residues long. CDR1 ENHRY and CDR2 SYGVKD come from the germline V gene. CDR3 DNA: TGTGCCATCAGTGAGACAGGGCCCGAGCAGTACTTC. This codes for CAISETGPEQYF.

In its sample, this clone was seen a few times. Additional DNA sequences in this sample encode the identical CDR3. The J gene is TRBJ2-5, the V gene TRBV5-4; D is perhaps TRBD2 (5 bases). Trimming cost V 0 bases and J 1 base, with 7 bases left between them. Germline CDR1 and CDR2: SGHNT and YYREEE (reference sequence). There are 14 residues in the CDR3. The CDR3, as DNA: TGTGCCAGCAGCTTGGCGGGAAGCCAAGAGACCCAGTACTTC. Protein: CASSLAGSQETQYF.

This clone was counted a few times. The chain combines TRBV5-1 with TRBJ2-7; TRBD2 is a possible D gene (6 bases). CDR3 length equals 14 residues. V was trimmed by 5 bases and J by 2 bases, leaving 14 bases between them. Germline values: CDR1 SGHRS, CDR2 YFSETQ. CDR3 DNA sequence: TGCGCCAGCAGGCCCTCCGGGGGACCCTACGAGCAGTACTTC. It encodes CASRPSGGPYEQYF.